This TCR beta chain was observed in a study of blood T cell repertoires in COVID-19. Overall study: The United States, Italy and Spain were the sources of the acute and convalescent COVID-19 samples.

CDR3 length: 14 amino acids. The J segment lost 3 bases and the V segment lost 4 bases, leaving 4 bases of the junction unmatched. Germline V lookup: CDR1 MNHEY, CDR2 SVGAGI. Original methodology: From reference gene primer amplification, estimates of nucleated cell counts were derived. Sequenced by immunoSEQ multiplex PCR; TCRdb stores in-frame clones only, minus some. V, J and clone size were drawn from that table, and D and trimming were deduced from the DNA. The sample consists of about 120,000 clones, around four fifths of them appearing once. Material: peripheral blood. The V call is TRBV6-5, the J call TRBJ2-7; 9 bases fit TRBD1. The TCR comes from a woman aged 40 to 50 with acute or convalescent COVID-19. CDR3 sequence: CASSLQGAGYEQYF. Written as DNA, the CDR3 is TGTGCCAGCAGTTTACAGGGGGCAGGCTACGAGCAGTACTTC.